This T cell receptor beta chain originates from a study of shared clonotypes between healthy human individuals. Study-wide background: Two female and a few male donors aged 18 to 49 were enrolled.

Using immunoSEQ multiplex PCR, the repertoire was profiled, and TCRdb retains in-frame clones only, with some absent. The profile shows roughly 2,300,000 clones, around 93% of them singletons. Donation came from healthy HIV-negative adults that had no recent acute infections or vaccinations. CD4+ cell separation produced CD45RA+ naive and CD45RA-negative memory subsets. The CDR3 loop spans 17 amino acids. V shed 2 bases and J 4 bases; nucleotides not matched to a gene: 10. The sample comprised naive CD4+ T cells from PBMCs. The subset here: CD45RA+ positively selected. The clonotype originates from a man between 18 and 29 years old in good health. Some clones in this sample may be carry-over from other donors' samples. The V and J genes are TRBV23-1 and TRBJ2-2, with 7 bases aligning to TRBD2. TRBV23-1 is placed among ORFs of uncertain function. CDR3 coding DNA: TGCGCCAGCAGTCAAATTCTAGCGGTTAGCGGCACCGGGGAGCTGTTTTTT. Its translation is CASSQILAVSGTGELFF.